The text below deals with one T cell receptor (beta chain). The antigen is undetermined. The sample originates from a study of cytomegalovirus exposure and HLA in healthy donors. Overall study: The roughly 120 validation repertoires were reported in a later analysis to have been generated on the same platform as the approximately 700 first-cohort repertoires.

Regarding the study as a whole: The study recorded 150 to 200 TCR beta chains that were cytomegalovirus-associated.

Germline values: CDR1 MNHEY, CDR2 SMNVEV (reference sequence). The CDR3 is made up of 15 amino acids. With 6 bases removed from V and 5 bases from J, the gap between germline ends came to 19 bases. A roughly 120-subject validation cohort, separate from the approximately 610-subject first cohort, supplied the donors. Sequencing was performed with immunoSEQ multiplex PCR; in TCRdb, only in-frame clones are kept and a portion is missing. There are more than 55,000 clones in the sample; 95% to 96% occur only once, and approximately 1% lies in the top ten. The specimen was PBMCs. V usage is TRBV27 and J usage is TRBJ2-5; maybe TRBD1 (6 bases). This receptor was obtained from a man aged 18 to 29 in good health and CMV-seronegative. This CDR3 reads CASSLTGLVWETQYF. The CDR3 nucleotides are TGTGCCAGCAGCCTTACAGGGCTGGTCTGGGAGACCCAGTACTTC.